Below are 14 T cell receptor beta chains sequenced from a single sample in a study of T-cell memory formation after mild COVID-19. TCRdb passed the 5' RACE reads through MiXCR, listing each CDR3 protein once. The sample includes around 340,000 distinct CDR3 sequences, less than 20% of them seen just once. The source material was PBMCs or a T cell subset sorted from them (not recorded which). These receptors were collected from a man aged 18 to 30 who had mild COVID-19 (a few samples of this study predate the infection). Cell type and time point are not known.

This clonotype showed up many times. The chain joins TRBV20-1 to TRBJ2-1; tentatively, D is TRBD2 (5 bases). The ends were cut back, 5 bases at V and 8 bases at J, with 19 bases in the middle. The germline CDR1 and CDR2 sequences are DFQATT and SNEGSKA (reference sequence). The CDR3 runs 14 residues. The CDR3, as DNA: TGCAGTGCTCCCCCAACGGGGATATCTCATGAGCAGTTCTTC. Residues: CSAPPTGISHEQFF.

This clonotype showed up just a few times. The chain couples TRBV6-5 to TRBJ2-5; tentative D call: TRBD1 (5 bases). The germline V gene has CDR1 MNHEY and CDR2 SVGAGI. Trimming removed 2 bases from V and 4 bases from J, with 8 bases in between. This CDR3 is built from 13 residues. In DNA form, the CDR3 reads TGTGCCAGCAGTTACGACAGAGGAGAGACCCAGTACTTC. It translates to CASSYDRGETQYF.

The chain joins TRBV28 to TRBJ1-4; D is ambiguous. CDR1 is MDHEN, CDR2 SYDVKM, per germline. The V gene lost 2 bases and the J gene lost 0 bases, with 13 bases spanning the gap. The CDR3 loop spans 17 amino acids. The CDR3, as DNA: TGTGCCAGCAGTTTAGGTGTGGGGTCTGCAACTAATGAAAAACTGTTTTTT. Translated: CASSLGVGSATNEKLFF.

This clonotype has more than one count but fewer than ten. The chain's CDR3 is CASSRRGAANTEAFF. CDR3 nucleotide sequence: TGTGCCAGCTCTCGAAGGGGGGCAGCGAACACTGAAGCTTTCTTT. This chain links TRBV18 with TRBJ1-1, with D perhaps matching TRBD1 (6 bases). V shed 6 bases and J shed 1 base, with 15 bases lying between them. Germline lookup yields CDR1 KGHSH and CDR2 LQKENI. The CDR3 has 15 residues. The full variable domain, with the rest looked up from reference TRBV18 and TRBJ1-1, is NAGVMQNPRHLVRRRGQEARLRCSPMKGHSHVYWYRQLPEEGLKFMVYLQKENIIDESGMPKERFSAEFPKEGPSILRIQQVVRGDSAAYFCASSRRGAANTEAFFGQGTRLTVV.

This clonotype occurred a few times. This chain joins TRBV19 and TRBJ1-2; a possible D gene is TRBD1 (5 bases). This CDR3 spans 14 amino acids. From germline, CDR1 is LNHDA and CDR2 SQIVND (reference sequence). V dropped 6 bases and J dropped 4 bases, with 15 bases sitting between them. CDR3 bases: TGTGCCAGTAGGCGTAGAGACAGTCTCTATGGCTACACCTTC. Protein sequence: CASRRRDSLYGYTF.

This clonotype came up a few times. CDR3 nucleotide sequence: TGTGCCAGCAGCGTAGAGGGTCAGGGCGAACCCCAGCATTTT. It encodes CASSVEGQGEPQHF. This chain connects TRBV9 to TRBJ1-5; D is possibly TRBD1 (5 bases). V was shortened by 0 bases and J by 10 bases, with 14 bases between the two germline ends. This CDR3 has 14 residues. Germline V gives CDR1 SGDLS, CDR2 YYNGEE.

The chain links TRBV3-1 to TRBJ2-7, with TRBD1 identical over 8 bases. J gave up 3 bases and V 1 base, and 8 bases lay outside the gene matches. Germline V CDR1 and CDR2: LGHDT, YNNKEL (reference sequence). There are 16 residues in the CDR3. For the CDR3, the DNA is TGTGCCAGCAGCCAAGGGTGGCCAGGACAGGGCTACGAGCAGTACGTC. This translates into CASSQGWPGQGYEQYV.

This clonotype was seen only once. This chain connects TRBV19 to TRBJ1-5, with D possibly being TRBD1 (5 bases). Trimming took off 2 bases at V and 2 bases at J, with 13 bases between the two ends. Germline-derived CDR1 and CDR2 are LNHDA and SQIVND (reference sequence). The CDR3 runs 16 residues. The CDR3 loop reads CASSIYQGWGNQPQHF. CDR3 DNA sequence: TGTGCCAGTAGTATATACCAGGGATGGGGCAATCAGCCCCAGCATTTT.

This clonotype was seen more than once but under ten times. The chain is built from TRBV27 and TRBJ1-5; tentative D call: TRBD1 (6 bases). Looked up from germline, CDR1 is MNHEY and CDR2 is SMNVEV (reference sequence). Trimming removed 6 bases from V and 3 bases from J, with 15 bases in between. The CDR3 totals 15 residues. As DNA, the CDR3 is TGTGCCAGCAGCTTCCGGGGGCTCAACAATCAGCCCCAGCATTTT. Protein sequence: CASSFRGLNNQPQHF.

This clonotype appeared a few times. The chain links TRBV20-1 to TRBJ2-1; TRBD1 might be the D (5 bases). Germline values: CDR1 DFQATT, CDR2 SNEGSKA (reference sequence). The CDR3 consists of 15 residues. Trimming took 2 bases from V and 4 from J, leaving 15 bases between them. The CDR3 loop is CSARQGRQVYNEQFF. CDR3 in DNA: TGCAGTGCTAGACAGGGCAGGCAAGTTTACAATGAGCAGTTCTTC.

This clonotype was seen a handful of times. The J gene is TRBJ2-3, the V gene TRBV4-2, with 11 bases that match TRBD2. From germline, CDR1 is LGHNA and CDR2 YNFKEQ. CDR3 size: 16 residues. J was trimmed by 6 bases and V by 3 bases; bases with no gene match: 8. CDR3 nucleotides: TGTGCCAGCAGCCAGGCTAGCGGGGGGACCTTTGATACGCAGTATTTT. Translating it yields CASSQASGGTFDTQYF.

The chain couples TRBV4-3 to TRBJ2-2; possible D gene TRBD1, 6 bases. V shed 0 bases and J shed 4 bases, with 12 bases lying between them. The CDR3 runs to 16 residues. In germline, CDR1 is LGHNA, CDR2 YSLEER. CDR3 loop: CASSQEGHTGTGELFF. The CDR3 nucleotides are TGCGCCAGCAGCCAAGAGGGACATACGGGCACCGGGGAGCTGTTTTTT.

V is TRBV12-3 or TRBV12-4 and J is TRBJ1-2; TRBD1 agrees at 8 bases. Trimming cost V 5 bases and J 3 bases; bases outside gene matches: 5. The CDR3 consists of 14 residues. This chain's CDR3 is CASSQTGDYYGYTF. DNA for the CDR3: TGTGCCAGCAGTCAGACAGGGGACTACTATGGCTACACCTTC.

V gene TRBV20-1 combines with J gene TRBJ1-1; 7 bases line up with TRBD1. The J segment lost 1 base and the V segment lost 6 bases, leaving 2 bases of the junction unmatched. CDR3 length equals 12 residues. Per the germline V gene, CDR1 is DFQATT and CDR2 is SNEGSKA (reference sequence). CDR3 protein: CSAQGENTEAFF. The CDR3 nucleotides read TGCAGTGCCCAGGGGGAGAACACTGAAGCTTTCTTT.